One sample yielded the 31 T cell receptor beta chains listed below, sequenced in a study of blood T cell repertoires in COVID-19. Profiled with immunoSEQ multiplex PCR; TCRdb holds only in-frame clones, not every one. The sample yields 130,000 or so clones, about 86% seen once. The specimen sequenced was peripheral blood. The receptors derive from a woman aged 55-70 years with acute or convalescent COVID-19.

The chain carries TRBV10-3 and TRBJ2-1; the match to TRBD2 covers 8 bases. This CDR3 spans 17 amino acids. The J segment lost 6 bases and the V segment lost 0 bases, leaving 10 bases of the junction unmatched. Germline V gene lookup returns CDR1 ENHRY and CDR2 SYGVKD. CDR3 in amino acids: CAISESLVRGGLNEQFF. The CDR3 DNA reads TGTGCCATCAGTGAGTCGCTGGTACGGGGGGGCCTCAATGAGCAGTTCTTC.

The V and J genes are TRBV18 and TRBJ1-4; no clear D gene. V was clipped by 0 bases and J by 6 bases, with 11 bases between them. Germline CDR1 is KGHSH and CDR2 is LQKENI. This CDR3 comprises 15 residues. This CDR3 reads CASSPPVQTHEKLFF. Written as DNA, the CDR3 is TGTGCCAGCTCACCACCGGTCCAAACACATGAAAAACTGTTTTTT.

In DNA, the CDR3 is TGTGCCAGCAGCGCGGCTCGGGGGGACTCCTACAATGAGCAGTTCTTC. As protein: CASSAARGDSYNEQFF. The chain employs TRBV5-4 and TRBJ2-1, with TRBD2 matching over 7 bases. V lost 4 bases to trimming and J lost 0 bases; unmatched junction nucleotides: 7. There are 16 residues in the CDR3. Germline V gives CDR1 SGHNT, CDR2 YYREEE (reference sequence).

The J gene is TRBJ1-2, the V gene TRBV13; the D is unclear. This CDR3 spans 13 amino acids. Trimming left V 6 bases short and J 5 bases short, with 13 bases between. Germline CDR1 PRHDT, CDR2 FYEKMQ (reference sequence). The CDR3 loop reads CASRPPGSYGYTF. DNA for the CDR3: TGTGCCAGCAGGCCCCCGGGGTCGTATGGCTACACCTTC.

The chain combines TRBV12-3 or TRBV12-4 with TRBJ1-5, with D perhaps matching TRBD1 (5 bases). Trimming took 2 bases from V and 6 from J, leaving 8 bases between them. The CDR3 runs 13 residues. Written as DNA, the CDR3 is TGTGCCAGCAGTTTATCGGGGGGTCAGCCCCAGCATTTT. This codes for CASSLSGGQPQHF.

The rearrangement links TRBV9 to TRBJ2-2; 8 bases align to TRBD2. The CDR3 loop spans 18 amino acids. Germline V CDR1 and CDR2: SGDLS, YYNGEE. V lost 1 base and J lost 4; bases outside the gene matches: 12. The CDR3 DNA follows: TGTGCCAGCAGCGTACCTCCGGGACTAGGGATGGTCACCGGGGAGCTGTTTTTT. This translates into CASSVPPGLGMVTGELFF. The full variable domain, its missing parts supplied by reference TRBV9 and TRBJ2-2, is DSGVTQTPKHLITATGQRVTLRCSPRSGDLSVYWYQQSLDQGLQFLIQYYNGEERAKGNILERFSAQQFPDLHSELNLSSLELGDSALYFCASSVPPGLGMVTGELFFGEGSRLTVL.

The V and J genes are TRBV10-3 and TRBJ1-3; TRBD1 might be the D (5 bases). This CDR3 has 15 residues. Trimming left V 4 bases short and J 2 bases short, with 12 bases between. The germline gives CDR1 ENHRY, CDR2 SYGVKD. CDR3 sequence: CAISGTRRAGNTIYF. The CDR3 DNA is TGTGCCATCAGTGGGACAAGGAGGGCTGGAAACACCATATATTTT.

V and J are TRBV7-2 and TRBJ2-5; tentative D call: TRBD2 (6 bases). CDR3 size: 14 residues. Trimming stripped 5 bases from V and 1 base from J, with 11 bases between. The germline V gene encodes CDR1 SGHTA and CDR2 FQGNSA. Here the CDR3 reads CASSAWGVQETQYF. DNA for the CDR3: TGTGCCAGCAGCGCCTGGGGGGTCCAAGAGACCCAGTACTTC.

This chain connects TRBV27 to TRBJ2-1, with D possibly TRBD1 on 5 matching bases. Between the trimmed V and J ends, which lost 3 bases and 7 bases, there was a span of 16 bases. The CDR3 has 15 amino acids. Germline V lookup: CDR1 MNHEY, CDR2 SMNVEV (reference sequence). The DNA of the CDR3 is TGTGCCAGCAGTTTGTCCAGGGTATTGGGGAATGAGCAGTTCTTC. Protein: CASSLSRVLGNEQFF.

The sample holds a few counts of this clone. V usage is TRBV3-1 (or the pseudogene TRBV3-2) and J usage is TRBJ1-1; 7 nucleotides agree with TRBD1. CDR1 and CDR2 (germline): LGHDT, YNNKEL (reference sequence). The V segment lost 2 bases and the J segment 5 bases; nucleotides outside the gene matches: 11. There are 16 residues in the CDR3. The CDR3 nucleotides are TGTGCCAGCAGCCAAAACAGGGGCACAATTTCTACTGAAGCTTTCTTT. Translation: CASSQNRGTISTEAFF.

The rearrangement uses TRBV6-2 or TRBV6-3 and TRBJ2-2; 7 bases map to TRBD2. The CDR3 length is 17 residues. Trimming at V came to 2 bases and at J to 6 bases, leaving 12 bases not matched to a gene. Germline loops: CDR1 MNHEY, CDR2 SVGEGT. The CDR3 spells CASSYRHAGREPGELFF. The CDR3 DNA reads as TGTGCCAGCAGTTACAGGCACGCAGGGAGGGAACCCGGGGAGCTGTTTTTT.

V gene TRBV5-1 combines with J gene TRBJ2-1; 7 bases agree with TRBD2. The CDR3 loop spans 15 amino acids. Per the germline V gene, CDR1 is SGHRS and CDR2 is YFSETQ. With V trimmed by 3 bases and J by 7 bases, 10 bases remained unmatched. The CDR3 nucleotides are TGCGCCAGCAGCTCGGTGCGGGGGAGCGGAAATGAGCAGTTCTTC. It is translated as CASSSVRGSGNEQFF. The variable domain in full, with the rest retrieved from reference TRBV5-1 and TRBJ2-1, is KAGVTQTPRYLIKTRGQQVTLSCSPISGHRSVSWYQQTPGQGLQFLFEYFSETQRNKGNFPGRFSGRQFSNSRSEMNVSTLELGDSALYLCASSSVRGSGNEQFFGPGTRLTVL.

The CDR3 DNA follows: TGTGCCAGCAGCGTAGATAGTAGCAATCAGCCCCAGCATTTT. It yields the protein CASSVDSSNQPQHF. The chain couples TRBV9 to TRBJ1-5; D remains ambiguous. Trimming cost V 0 bases and J 0 bases, with 4 bases left between them. The CDR3 extends over 14 amino acids. Looked up from germline, CDR1 is SGDLS and CDR2 is YYNGEE.

The genes are TRBV5-1 and TRBJ2-1, with 13 bases aligning to TRBD2. The CDR3 extends over 16 amino acids. The germline gives CDR1 SGHRS, CDR2 YFSETQ. The V segment lost 2 bases and the J segment 3 bases; nucleotides outside the gene matches: 2. CDR3 sequence: CASSLTSGGVYNEQFF. DNA of the CDR3: TGCGCCAGCAGCTTAACTAGCGGGGGGGTCTACAATGAGCAGTTCTTC.

The rearrangement uses TRBV7-2 and TRBJ1-5; TRBD1 matches at 9 bases. The germline V gene has CDR1 SGHTA and CDR2 FQGNSA. The CDR3 consists of 14 residues. The J segment lost 9 bases and the V segment lost 5 bases, leaving 8 bases of the junction unmatched. This chain's CDR3 is CASSPGQGGLPQHF. The CDR3 DNA sequence: TGTGCCAGCAGCCCGGGACAGGGAGGTTTGCCCCAGCATTTT.

The V gene is TRBV19, the J gene TRBJ1-2; the match to TRBD1 covers 7 bases. V was clipped by 7 bases and J by 6 bases; unmatched bases: 8. The CDR3 covers 13 residues. Germline values: CDR1 LNHDA, CDR2 SQIVND (reference sequence). The CDR3 region is CASKRGGGDGYTF. The CDR3 coding sequence is TGTGCCAGTAAGCGAGGGGGCGGGGATGGCTACACCTTC.

Here the CDR3 reads CASSSRGVPYNEQFF. The DNA for the CDR3 is TGTGCCAGCAGCTCCCGGGGGGTCCCCTACAATGAGCAGTTCTTC. V is TRBV7-3 and J is TRBJ2-1, with 7 bases lining up with TRBD2. Germline V CDR1 and CDR2: SGHTA, FQGTGA. The CDR3 is 15 amino acids. V shed 4 bases, J shed 2 bases, and the junction held 5 bases outside the gene matches.

V usage is TRBV4-3 and J usage is TRBJ2-7; 8 nucleotides align to TRBD1. In germline, CDR1 is LGHNA, CDR2 YSLEER. With 3 bases clipped from V and 5 bases from J, the junction kept 9 bases outside the gene matches. The CDR3 covers 15 residues. CDR3 residues: CASSQNRGEWHEQYF. In nucleotides, the CDR3 is TGCGCCAGCAGCCAGAACAGGGGGGAATGGCACGAGCAGTACTTC.

The gene calls are TRBV6-5 and TRBJ1-5, with 7 bases fitting TRBD1. In germline, CDR1 is MNHEY, CDR2 SVGAGI. The CDR3 totals 13 residues. Trimming removed 6 bases from V and 8 bases from J; junction bases left unmatched: 7. The CDR3 loop is CASRGTVHEPQHF. CDR3 nucleotide sequence: TGTGCCAGCAGGGGGACAGTACACGAGCCCCAGCATTTT.

This chain uses TRBV28 with TRBJ2-5, with 10 bases aligning to TRBD1. The CDR3 sequence is 14 residues long. The germline V gene encodes CDR1 MDHEN and CDR2 SYDVKM. Losses at the gene ends were 7 bases for V and 2 bases for J; bases not matched to a gene: 4. This chain's CDR3 is CASTLGQGQETQYF. In DNA, the CDR3 is TGTGCCAGCACCCTGGGACAGGGGCAAGAGACCCAGTACTTC.

The chain couples TRBV3-1 (or the pseudogene TRBV3-2) to TRBJ1-1, with D perhaps matching TRBD1 (6 bases). The V and J ends lost 5 bases and 1 base respectively, with 8 bases between them. The CDR3 is 13 amino acids. CDR1 LGHDT and CDR2 YNNKEL come from the germline V gene (reference sequence). CDR3 in amino acids: CASSVQGNTEAFF. The CDR3 DNA reads TGTGCCAGCAGCGTACAGGGGAACACTGAAGCTTTCTTT.

The chain links TRBV24-1 to TRBJ2-3; tentative D call: TRBD2 (5 bases). The CDR3 is 14 residues long. Germline V lookup: CDR1 KGHDR, CDR2 SFDVKD. V was clipped by 9 bases and J by 0 bases, with 12 bases between them. CDR3 sequence reads: CATSERSSTDTQYF. In nucleotides, the CDR3 is TGTGCCACCTCCGAGCGGTCTAGCACAGATACGCAGTATTTT.

V and J are TRBV28 and TRBJ1-3; TRBD1 aligns across 9 bases. The CDR3 loop spans 17 amino acids. The V gene end was trimmed by 5 bases and the J gene end by 3 bases; junction bases not matched to a gene: 11. CDR1 and CDR2 from the germline V gene are MDHEN and SYDVKM. This CDR3 is CASSTETGGVSGNTIYF. DNA of the CDR3: TGTGCCAGCAGTACCGAGACAGGGGGTGTAAGTGGAAACACCATATATTTT.

The chain combines TRBV7-2 with TRBJ1-2; TRBD1 matches at 8 bases. V lost 6 bases and J lost 7; bases outside the gene matches: 10. This CDR3 is 14 amino acids long. In germline, CDR1 is SGHTA, CDR2 FQGNSA. The CDR3 loop reads CASSLGQEGAGYTF. CDR3 coding DNA: TGTGCCAGCAGTTTGGGACAGGAGGGCGCTGGCTACACCTTC.

The sample holds a few counts of this clone. The chain is built from TRBV6-6 and TRBJ1-5, with TRBD1 matching over 7 bases. With V trimmed by 7 bases and J by 3 bases, 9 bases remained unmatched. CDR3 length: 15 amino acids. Per the germline V gene, CDR1 is MNHNY and CDR2 is SVGAGI (reference sequence). The CDR3 bases are TGTGCCAGCATCCTACAGGGGATGGACAATCAGCCCCAGCATTTT. This translates into CASILQGMDNQPQHF.

The V and J genes are TRBV19 and TRBJ2-4; the D gene is possibly TRBD1 (6 bases). This CDR3 has 13 amino acids. Trimming removed 7 bases at V and 4 bases at J, with 11 bases between. CDR1 LNHDA and CDR2 SQIVND come from the germline V gene (reference sequence). The CDR3 spells CASNGRGKNIQYF. The CDR3 nucleotides are TGTGCCAGTAACGGCAGGGGTAAAAACATTCAGTACTTC.

The chain recombines TRBV4-2 with TRBJ2-1, with TRBD2 matching 16 bases. The germline V gene has CDR1 LGHNA and CDR2 YNFKEQ. V gave up 0 bases and J gave up 7 bases; unmatched junction bases: 12. The CDR3 runs to 20 residues. CDR3 DNA: TGTGCCAGCAGCCAAGAGCCAATTGGGACTAGCGGGGGGGCGGGAAATGAGCAGTTCTTC. Translating it yields CASSQEPIGTSGGAGNEQFF.

This rearrangement joins TRBV15 to TRBJ2-7; D is possibly TRBD1 (6 bases). Per germline, CDR1 LNHNV and CDR2 YYDKDF (reference sequence). V was shortened by 1 base and J by 0 bases, with 10 bases between the two germline ends. This CDR3 is built from 15 residues. CDR3 sequence: CATSRVQGSSYEQYF. CDR3 sequence (DNA): TGTGCCACCAGCAGAGTACAGGGCAGCTCCTACGAGCAGTACTTC.

The V call is TRBV7-9, the J call TRBJ1-2; D unresolved. V lost 2 bases and J 5 bases, leaving 18 bases between the germline ends. The CDR3 extends over 16 amino acids. Germline V gene lookup returns CDR1 SEHNR and CDR2 FQNEAQ (reference sequence). CDR3 loop: CASSLKEYGDQYGYTF. The CDR3 nucleotides read TGTGCCAGCAGCTTAAAGGAGTACGGGGATCAGTATGGCTACACCTTC.

This clone was picked up a small number of times. The chain couples TRBV3-1 (or the pseudogene TRBV3-2) to TRBJ2-7, with 8 nucleotides matching TRBD2. The CDR3 loop spans 15 amino acids. Germline CDR1 LGHDT, CDR2 YNNKEL (reference sequence). Trimming at V came to 7 bases and at J to 4 bases, leaving 12 bases not matched to a gene. The CDR3 sequence: CASTRGASSGYEQYF. CDR3 nucleotide sequence: TGTGCCAGCACAAGGGGCGCGTCTAGCGGGTACGAGCAGTACTTC.

The chain uses TRBV11-1 and TRBJ2-7; perhaps TRBD2 as D (5 bases). This CDR3 contains 12 residues. V was cut by 5 bases and J by 2 bases, with 7 bases left in between. Germline V gene data show CDR1 as SGHAT and CDR2 as FQDESV (reference sequence). The CDR3 bases are TGTGCCAGCAGCCCCGGGGCCTACGAGCAGTACTTC. This encodes CASSPGAYEQYF.